These T cell receptor beta chains were read from a single sample in a study of T cells after yellow fever vaccination. In TCRdb, the 5' RACE reads were re-called with MiXCR into one record per CDR3 protein. The sample gives fewer than 500,000 distinct CDR3 sequences, approximately 18% of which show up once; 15% to 20% is in the top ten. The input for sequencing was PBMCs, taken before the yellow fever booster vaccination. These receptors all come from a man between 18 and 29 years old who received the YFV17D yellow fever vaccine. Each CDR3 is given with its conserved first and last residue. The order of the fields is V gene, J gene, clone size, CDR3 length, D gene, CDR3 DNA, CDR3 protein. D genes are given only for firm matches. The size of a clone is reported for some rows only, either as once, few or many, or as a class for expanded clones.

TRBV10-3	TRBJ1-1	few	13	.	TGTGCCATCAGTGAGACGGTGAACACTGAAGCTTTCTTT	CAISETVNTEAFF
TRBV7-2	TRBJ2-5	.	13	.	TGTGCCAGCAGCCGAATGGCAGGGGAGACCCAGTACTTC	CASSRMAGETQYF
TRBV11-1	TRBJ2-7	.	13	.	TGTGCCAGCAGCTATACAGCAGCCTACGAGCAGTACTTC	CASSYTAAYEQYF
TRBV20-1	TRBJ2-1	.	15	.	TGCAGTGCTAGAGGGTGGACAGATTTCTCCAATGAGCAGTTCTTC	CSARGWTDFSNEQFF
TRBV20-1	TRBJ2-5	.	12	.	TGCAGTGCTCCCATAGCAGCAGAGACCCAGTACTTC	CSAPIAAETQYF
TRBV6-4	TRBJ2-3	many	14	TRBD2	TGTGCCAGCAAACGGGGGGAACACACAGATACGCAGTATTTT	CASKRGEHTDTQYF
TRBV6-5	TRBJ2-7	few	14	TRBD1	TGTGCCAGCAGCAACTTGGGACAGTTCTCCGAGCAGTACTTC	CASSNLGQFSEQYF
TRBV5-1	TRBJ2-7	.	15	TRBD1	TGCGCCAGCAGCACCGGGACAGGGGTTACGGGAGAGCAGTACTTC	CASSTGTGVTGEQYF
TRBV4-3	TRBJ1-2	few	15	TRBD1	TGCGCCAGCAGCCGAACGGACAGGGCTAACTATGGCTACACCTTC	CASSRTDRANYGYTF
TRBV5-1	TRBJ2-1	.	19	TRBD1	TGCGCCAGCAGCTTGAGCGCCACGGTCGCGGGGACAGGATACAATGAGCAGTTCTTC	CASSLSATVAGTGYNEQFF
TRBV7-2	TRBJ1-5	few	16	TRBD1	TGTGCCAGCAGCTTAGTCCACGGGACAGGGGATCAGCCCCAGCATTTT	CASSLVHGTGDQPQHF
TRBV7-2	TRBJ2-7	few	14	.	TGTGCCAGCAGCCCAGGCGGACTTACCTACGAGCAGTACTTC	CASSPGGLTYEQYF
TRBV19	TRBJ1-1	.	15	TRBD1	TGTGCCAGTAGTTTTTGGACAGGGGTGGGCACTGAAGCTTTCTTT	CASSFWTGVGTEAFF
TRBV29-1	TRBJ2-4	.	15	TRBD1	TGCAGCGCACGGACAGGGAGCGGGTCCAAAAACATTCAGTACTTC	CSARTGSGSKNIQYF
TRBV5-1	TRBJ2-5	few	14	.	TGCGCCAGCAGCATGTTGGGCAGTCAAGAGACCCAGTACTTC	CASSMLGSQETQYF
TRBV12-3/TRBV12-4	TRBJ2-4	few	12	.	TGTGCCAGCAGGGGCAACAAAAACATTCAGTACTTC	CASRGNKNIQYF
TRBV6-6	TRBJ1-6	.	20	.	TGTGCCAGCAGTTACGTCTCAGGTTCGAGAGGCAGCCTTCGTAATTCACCCCTCCACTTT	CASSYVSGSRGSLRNSPLHF
TRBV7-8	TRBJ1-1	.	14	.	TGTGCCAGCAGCTTATGGCCCGGTAGCACTGAAGCTTTCTTT	CASSLWPGSTEAFF
TRBV4-1	TRBJ1-4	many	14	.	TGCGCCAGCAGCGCCGACGGGACTCGTGAAAAACTGTTTTTT	CASSADGTREKLFF
TRBV2	TRBJ2-5	many	14	.	TGTGCCAGCAGTGATTTAACCGTAATGGAGACCCAGTACTTC	CASSDLTVMETQYF
TRBV7-9	TRBJ2-1	.	15	.	TGTGCCAGCAGCGGGTGGGGGGGGCCGGACAATGAGCAGTTCTTC	CASSGWGGPDNEQFF
TRBV7-2	TRBJ1-2	.	13	.	TGTGCCAGCAGACCCCTCCAGGAAAATGGCTACACCTTC	CASRPLQENGYTF
TRBV7-2	TRBJ1-3	.	13	.	TGTGCCAGCAGTCTACCACCTGGAAACACCATATATTTT	CASSLPPGNTIYF
TRBV12-3/TRBV12-4	TRBJ2-2	.	12	.	TGTGCCAGCACCCAGCGGACCGGGGAGCTGTTTTTT	CASTQRTGELFF
TRBV7-2	TRBJ1-3	.	16	TRBD1	TGTGCCAGCAGCTTAGGAGACAGGGGATCTGGAAACACCATATATTTT	CASSLGDRGSGNTIYF
TRBV25-1	TRBJ2-2	few	15	TRBD1	TGTGCCAGCAGGGAAGGAGACAGGGAAGCCGGGGAGCTGTTTTTT	CASREGDREAGELFF
TRBV12-3/TRBV12-4	TRBJ1-5	few	14	TRBD1	TGTGCCAGCAGCTCCGGACAGGGGGAACAGCCCCAGCATTTT	CASSSGQGEQPQHF
TRBV12-5	TRBJ1-1	many	13	.	TGTGCTAGTGGTTTAGAATGGAACACTGAAGCTTTCTTT	CASGLEWNTEAFF
TRBV7-3	TRBJ2-2	.	17	TRBD1	TGTGCCAGCAGCCCGCCGGGACAGGGGGGAGGGACCGGGGAGCTGTTTTTT	CASSPPGQGGGTGELFF
TRBV7-2	TRBJ2-3	.	16	.	TGTGCCAGCAGCCTAATGGCGGGCGGGGCAACAGATACGCAGTATTTT	CASSLMAGGATDTQYF
TRBV3-1	TRBJ2-5	.	16	TRBD2	TGTGCCAGCAGCCAAAAACCTCTGGGACTAGCTGGGACCCAGTACTTC	CASSQKPLGLAGTQYF
TRBV27	TRBJ2-7	.	13	.	TGTGCCAGCAGTCCAACGATCGGGGCCGAGCAGTACTTC	CASSPTIGAEQYF
TRBV19	TRBJ2-6	.	15	.	TGTGCCTGCCGTCGCGGGGACTCTGGGGCCAACGTCCTGACTTTC	CACRRGDSGANVLTF
TRBV6-2/TRBV6-3	TRBJ1-5	.	16	.	TGTGCCAGCAGTGAGACGACAATAGGGGGCAATCAGCCCCAGCATTTT	CASSETTIGGNQPQHF
TRBV7-9	TRBJ2-5	.	14	.	TGTGCCACCCACCGGGACGGAGAACAAGAGACCCAGTACTTC	CATHRDGEQETQYF
TRBV10-2	TRBJ2-6	.	17	TRBD1	TGCGCCAGCAGTGAAAACAGGGGGAGCTCTGGGGCCAACGTCCTGACTTTC	CASSENRGSSGANVLTF
TRBV15	TRBJ2-7	.	14	.	TGTGCCACCAGCAGCGACAGTTTCTCCTACGAGCAGTACTTC	CATSSDSFSYEQYF
TRBV20-1	TRBJ1-2	.	11	.	TGCAGTGACGGCAGTAACTATGGCTACACCTTC	CSDGSNYGYTF
TRBV29-1	TRBJ1-1	few	14	.	TGCAGCGTCCAATGGGGAGATGGGAACACTGAAGCTTTCTTT	CSVQWGDGNTEAFF
TRBV20-1	TRBJ1-6	many	13	TRBD1	TGCAGTGCTAGGGCGGACAGGGACTCACCCCTCCACTTT	CSARADRDSPLHF
TRBV5-6	TRBJ2-4	.	17	.	TGTGCCAGCAGCCCAACAAGGGGGGCCCGTGGGGTCAACATTCAGTACTTC	CASSPTRGARGVNIQYF
TRBV4-1	TRBJ2-7	few	15	.	TGCGCCAGCAGCCAAAGAGGACAGACGCCCTACGAGCAGTACTTC	CASSQRGQTPYEQYF
TRBV12-3/TRBV12-4	TRBJ2-3	.	14	.	TGTGCCAGCAGTCGTCGGGACGCCACAGATACGCAGTATTTT	CASSRRDATDTQYF
TRBV7-2	TRBJ1-2	.	12	.	TGTGCCAGCAGCACCCAACAGGGCCGGTACACCTTC	CASSTQQGRYTF
TRBV10-3	TRBJ2-5	.	13	.	TGTGCCATCAGAAACGGACAGCAAGAGACCCAGTACTTC	CAIRNGQQETQYF
TRBV6-5	TRBJ2-3	few	15	.	TGTGCCAGCAGTTACGCGATGTTTGGTGGAGATACGCAGTATTTT	CASSYAMFGGDTQYF
TRBV18	TRBJ1-2	few	11	.	TGTTCCACAGCCGGGGACTATGGCTACACCTTC	CSTAGDYGYTF
TRBV6-5	TRBJ1-1	many	16	.	TGTGCCAGCAGTTACTCCATACAGGGCGGAAACACTGAAGCTTTCTTT	CASSYSIQGGNTEAFF
TRBV5-1	TRBJ2-3	few	15	.	TGCGCCAGCTCTAGACTGGGGTTTGTGACAGATACGCAGTATTTT	CASSRLGFVTDTQYF
TRBV7-2	TRBJ1-4	few	14	.	TGTGCCAGCAGCCCGGAGGGGGTCCGGGGAAAACTGTTTTTT	CASSPEGVRGKLFF
TRBV7-8	TRBJ2-3	.	15	TRBD1	TGTGCCAGCAGCTCAAACAGGGACAGGGTTACTACGCAGTATTTT	CASSSNRDRVTTQYF
TRBV4-1	TRBJ1-5	.	15	.	TGCGCCAGCAGCCAAAATTTGGCATCTAATCAGCCCCAGCATTTT	CASSQNLASNQPQHF
TRBV5-4	TRBJ2-5	few	14	TRBD2	TGTGCCAGCAGCGCGAATAGCGGGAAAGAGACCCAGTACTTC	CASSANSGKETQYF
TRBV25-1	TRBJ2-5	few	15	.	TGTGCCAGCGGCCCGACAGGGAGGGGACAAGAGACCCAGTACTTC	CASGPTGRGQETQYF
TRBV11-2	TRBJ2-1	.	14	.	TGTGCCAGCAGCCCCCTGGACCTTTACAATGAGCAGTTCTTC	CASSPLDLYNEQFF